These 12 T cell receptor beta chains came from one sample sequenced in a study of shared clonotypes between healthy human individuals. TCRdb keeps only in-frame clones here, not all; method: immunoSEQ multiplex PCR. The sample comprises about 1 million clones, roughly 80% of which are singletons, and approximately 1.3% rests with the top ten. The sample consisted of memory CD4+ T cells sorted from blood. Subset specified: CD45RA-negative fraction. Receptors were obtained from a man aged 18 to 29 in good health.

Only a few counts were recorded for this clone. This chain uses TRBV18 with TRBJ1-1; D unresolved. Germline V gene sequence: CDR1 KGHSH, CDR2 LQKENI. V was trimmed by 1 base and J by 4 bases, leaving 4 bases between them. The length of the CDR3 is 12 residues. CDR3 nucleotides: TGTGCCAGCTCACCACGGAGCACTGAAGCTTTCTTT. Residues: CASSPRSTEAFF.

The rearrangement joins TRBV5-1 to TRBJ1-5, with a possible D match to TRBD1 (5 bases). Between the trimmed V and J ends, which lost 2 bases and 6 bases, there was a span of 12 bases. This CDR3 region has 14 residues. The germline V gene encodes CDR1 SGHRS and CDR2 YFSETQ. CDR3 in amino acids: CASSFGGAGQPQHF. The CDR3, as DNA: TGCGCCAGCAGCTTTGGAGGGGCGGGTCAGCCCCAGCATTTT.

The chain employs TRBV4-1 and TRBJ1-5, with 9 positions matching TRBD1. Germline CDR1 is MGHRA and CDR2 is YSYEKL. The length of the CDR3 is 14 residues. V lost 1 base, J lost 6 bases, and 1 base stayed unmatched. The CDR3 reads CASSQGTGVQPQHF. The DNA for the CDR3 is TGCGCCAGCAGCCAAGGGACAGGGGTTCAGCCCCAGCATTTT.

This sequence joins TRBV14 and TRBJ1-4; D possibly corresponds to TRBD1 (5 bases). V was cut by 0 bases and J by 8 bases, with 13 bases left in between. CDR3 length: 15 residues. Per the germline V gene, CDR1 is SGHDN and CDR2 is FVKESK. CDR3 nucleotide sequence: TGTGCCAGCAGCCAAGATGGGGGTGCGAGAGAAAAACTGTTTTTT. The encoded protein is CASSQDGGAREKLFF.

CDR3 amino acids: CASSLALQGPQETQYF. CDR3 in DNA: TGTGCCAGCAGCTTGGCCCTCCAGGGGCCGCAAGAGACCCAGTACTTC. The J gene is TRBJ2-5, the V gene TRBV5-4, with TRBD1 as a possible D gene (6 bases). The CDR3 has 16 residues. Between the trimmed V and J ends, which lost 0 bases and 2 bases, there was a span of 14 bases. CDR1 SGHNT and CDR2 YYREEE come from the germline V gene (reference sequence).

The chain joins TRBV5-1 to TRBJ2-1; D possibly uses TRBD1 or TRBD2 (6 bases each). Germline CDR1 SGHRS, CDR2 YFSETQ. Trimming stripped 1 base from V and 7 bases from J, with 12 bases between. The CDR3 runs to 14 residues. In DNA, the CDR3 is TGCGCCAGCAGCTTGCCCGGGGGCCTTAATGAGCAGTTCTTC. The encoded protein is CASSLPGGLNEQFF.

The V and J genes are TRBV4-3 and TRBJ1-1; 9 nucleotides agree with TRBD1. The V and J ends lost 4 bases and 5 bases, in that order; junction bases with no gene match: 17. The germline V gene encodes CDR1 LGHNA and CDR2 YSLEER. This CDR3 has 18 residues. The CDR3 loop is CASSLAPIGQGIWTEAFF. The DNA for the CDR3 is TGCGCCAGCAGCCTAGCACCCATAGGACAGGGGATTTGGACTGAAGCTTTCTTT.

This clone was detected a few times. The J gene is TRBJ2-7, the V gene TRBV10-3; tentative D call: TRBD1 (5 bases). The CDR3 is 15 amino acids. Germline assignment: CDR1 ENHRY and CDR2 SYGVKD. The V end was cut by 3 bases, the J end by 2 bases, with 14 bases between. This chain's CDR3 is CAISDLTREPYEQYF. DNA for the CDR3: TGTGCCATCAGTGATTTGACCAGGGAACCCTACGAGCAGTACTTC.

This clone has ten or more counts. V and J are TRBV6-5 and TRBJ1-1, with a possible D match to TRBD1 (6 bases). The V end lost 6 bases, the J end lost 0 bases, and 14 bases lay between the germline ends. This CDR3 comprises 15 residues. The V gene's germline CDR1 is MNHEY and CDR2 SVGAGI. CDR3 nucleotide sequence: TGTGCCAGCAGCTCTCACGACAGGTTGAACACTGAAGCTTTCTTT. It codes for CASSSHDRLNTEAFF.

The chain has TRBV6-1 and TRBJ2-3, with 9 nucleotides matching TRBD2. Germline V gene lookup returns CDR1 MNHNS and CDR2 SASEGT. This CDR3 contains 14 residues. Losses at the gene ends were 6 bases for V and 5 bases for J; bases not matched to a gene: 6. CDR3 sequence reads: CASRRSGSQDTQYF. The DNA of the CDR3 is TGTGCCAGCAGGCGTAGCGGGAGTCAAGATACGCAGTATTTT.

The chain has TRBV6-5 and TRBJ2-2; D call uncertain. The germline V and J ends were trimmed by 5 bases and 8 bases, with 6 bases remaining between them. CDR3 length: 11 residues. Germline V lookup: CDR1 MNHEY, CDR2 SVGAGI. CDR3 DNA sequence: TGTGCCAGCAGTGATACAGGGGAGCTGTTTTTT. Amino acids: CASSDTGELFF.

The V call is TRBV5-1, the J call TRBJ2-7, with TRBD1 matching over 7 bases. Germline values: CDR1 SGHRS, CDR2 YFSETQ. The CDR3 extends over 13 amino acids. Trimming took 4 bases from V and 9 from J; bases not matched to a gene: 10. The CDR3 sequence is CASSPRQGTGQYF. The CDR3 coding sequence is TGCGCCAGCAGCCCGCGACAGGGCACGGGGCAGTACTTC.